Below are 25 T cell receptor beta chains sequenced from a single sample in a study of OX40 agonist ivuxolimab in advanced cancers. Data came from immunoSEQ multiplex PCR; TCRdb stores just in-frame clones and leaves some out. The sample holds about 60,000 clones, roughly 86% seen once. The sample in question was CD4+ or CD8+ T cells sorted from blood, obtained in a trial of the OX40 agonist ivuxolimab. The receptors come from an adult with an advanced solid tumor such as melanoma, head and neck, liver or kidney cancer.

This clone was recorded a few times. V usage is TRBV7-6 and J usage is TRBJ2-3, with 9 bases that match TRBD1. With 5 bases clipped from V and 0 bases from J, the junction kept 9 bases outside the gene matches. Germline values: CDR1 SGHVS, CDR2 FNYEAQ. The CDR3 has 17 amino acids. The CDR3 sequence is CASSQKGTGISTDTQYF. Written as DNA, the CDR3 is TGTGCCAGCAGCCAAAAAGGGACAGGGATTAGCACAGATACGCAGTATTTT.

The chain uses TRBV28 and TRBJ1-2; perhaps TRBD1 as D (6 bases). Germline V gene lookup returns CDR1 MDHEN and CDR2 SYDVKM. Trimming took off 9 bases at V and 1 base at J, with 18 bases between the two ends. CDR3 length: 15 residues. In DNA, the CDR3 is TGTGCCAGTAGGGGGGGGGCGCTCCGTAACTATGGCTACACCTTC. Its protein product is CASRGGALRNYGYTF.

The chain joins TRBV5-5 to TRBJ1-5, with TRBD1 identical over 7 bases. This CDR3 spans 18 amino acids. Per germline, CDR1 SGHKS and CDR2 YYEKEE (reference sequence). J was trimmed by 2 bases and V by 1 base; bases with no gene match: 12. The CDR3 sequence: CASSLLSGGSGGNQPQHF. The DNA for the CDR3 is TGTGCCAGCAGCTTGTTGTCAGGGGGTAGTGGAGGCAATCAGCCCCAGCATTTT.

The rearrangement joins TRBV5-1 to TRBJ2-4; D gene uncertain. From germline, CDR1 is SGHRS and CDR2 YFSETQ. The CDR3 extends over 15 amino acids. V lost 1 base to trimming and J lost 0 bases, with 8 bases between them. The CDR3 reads CASSLMPLAKNIQYF. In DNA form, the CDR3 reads TGCGCCAGCAGCTTGATGCCGCTAGCCAAAAACATTCAGTACTTC.

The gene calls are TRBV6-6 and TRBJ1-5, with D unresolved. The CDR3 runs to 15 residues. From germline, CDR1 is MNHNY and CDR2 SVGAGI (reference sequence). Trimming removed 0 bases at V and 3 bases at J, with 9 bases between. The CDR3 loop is CASSYSDGDNQPQHF. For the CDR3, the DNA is TGTGCCAGCAGTTACTCCGACGGGGACAATCAGCCCCAGCATTTT.

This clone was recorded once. The CDR3 here is CASTPQGEKLFF. DNA of the CDR3: TGTGCCAGCACCCCTCAGGGTGAGAAACTGTTTTTT. The chain uses TRBV2 and TRBJ1-4, with a weak D call TRBD1 (5 bases). CDR1 and CDR2 (germline): SNHLY, FYNNEI. There are 12 residues in the CDR3. Trimming cost V 7 bases and J 11 bases, with 14 bases left between them.

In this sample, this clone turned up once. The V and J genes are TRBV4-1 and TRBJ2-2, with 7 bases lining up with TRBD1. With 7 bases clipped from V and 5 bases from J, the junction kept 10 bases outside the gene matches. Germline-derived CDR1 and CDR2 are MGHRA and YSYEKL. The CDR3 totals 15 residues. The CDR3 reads CASTREGAGTGELFF. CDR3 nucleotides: TGCGCCAGCACCCGAGAGGGGGCTGGGACCGGGGAGCTGTTTTTT.

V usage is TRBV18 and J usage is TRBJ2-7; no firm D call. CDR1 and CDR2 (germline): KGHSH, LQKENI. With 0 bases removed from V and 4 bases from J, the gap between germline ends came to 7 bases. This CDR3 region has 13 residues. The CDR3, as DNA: TGTGCCAGCTCACCACCGGGTGGGTACGAGCAGTACTTC. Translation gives CASSPPGGYEQYF.

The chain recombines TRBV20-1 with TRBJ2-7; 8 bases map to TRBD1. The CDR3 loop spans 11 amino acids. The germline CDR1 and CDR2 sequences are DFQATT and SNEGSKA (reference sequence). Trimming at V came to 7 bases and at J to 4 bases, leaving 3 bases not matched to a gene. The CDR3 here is CSVNRGYEQYF. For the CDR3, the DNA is TGCAGTGTTAACAGGGGGTACGAGCAGTACTTC.

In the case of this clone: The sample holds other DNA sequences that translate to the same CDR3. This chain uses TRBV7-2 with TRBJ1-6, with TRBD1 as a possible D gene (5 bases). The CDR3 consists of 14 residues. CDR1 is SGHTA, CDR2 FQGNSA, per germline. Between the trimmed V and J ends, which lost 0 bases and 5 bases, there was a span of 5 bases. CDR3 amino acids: CASSLARDNSPLHF. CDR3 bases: TGTGCCAGCAGCTTAGCCAGGGATAATTCACCCCTCCACTTT.

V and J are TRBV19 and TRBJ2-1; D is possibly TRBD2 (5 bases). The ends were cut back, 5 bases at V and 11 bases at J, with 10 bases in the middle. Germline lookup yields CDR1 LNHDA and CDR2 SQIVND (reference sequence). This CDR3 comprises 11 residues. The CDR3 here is CASSQEAKQFF. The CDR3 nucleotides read TGTGCCAGTAGTCAGGAGGCAAAGCAGTTCTTC. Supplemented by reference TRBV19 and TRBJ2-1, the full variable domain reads DGGITQSPKYLFRKEGQNVTLSCEQNLNHDAMYWYRQDPGQGLRLIYYSQIVNDFQKGDIAEGYSVSREKKESFPLTVTSAQKNPTAFYLCASSQEAKQFFGPGTRLTVL.

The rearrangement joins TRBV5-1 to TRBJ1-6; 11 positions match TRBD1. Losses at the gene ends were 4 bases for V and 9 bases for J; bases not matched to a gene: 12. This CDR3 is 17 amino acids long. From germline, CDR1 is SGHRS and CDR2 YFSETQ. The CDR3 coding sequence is TGCGCCAGCAGCATAGGGACAGGGGGGCCTAAAATTTCACCCCTCCACTTT. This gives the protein CASSIGTGGPKISPLHF. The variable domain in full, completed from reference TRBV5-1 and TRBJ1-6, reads KAGVTQTPRYLIKTRGQQVTLSCSPISGHRSVSWYQQTPGQGLQFLFEYFSETQRNKGNFPGRFSGRQFSNSRSEMNVSTLELGDSALYLCASSIGTGGPKISPLHFGNGTRLTVT.

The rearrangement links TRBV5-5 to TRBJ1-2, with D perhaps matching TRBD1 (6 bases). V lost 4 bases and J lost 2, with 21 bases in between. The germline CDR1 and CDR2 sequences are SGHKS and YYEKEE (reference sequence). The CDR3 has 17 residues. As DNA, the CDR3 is TGTGCCAGCAGCCCCACCAGGGGATTTGGGGCAAACTATGGCTACACCTTC. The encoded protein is CASSPTRGFGANYGYTF.

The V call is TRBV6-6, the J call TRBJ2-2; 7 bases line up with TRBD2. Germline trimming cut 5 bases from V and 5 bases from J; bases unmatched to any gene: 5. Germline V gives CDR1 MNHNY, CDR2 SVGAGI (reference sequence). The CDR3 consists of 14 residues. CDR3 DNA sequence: TGTGCCAGCAGTCAGACCGGGGGGACCGGGGAGCTGTTTTTT. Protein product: CASSQTGGTGELFF.

This CDR3 reads CASSLGEGKTQYF. In DNA form, the CDR3 reads TGTGCCAGCAGCTTGGGTGAGGGGAAGACCCAGTACTTC. The chain carries TRBV7-2 and TRBJ2-5; possibly TRBD1 or TRBD2 for D (5 bases each). Between the trimmed V and J ends, which lost 3 bases and 6 bases, there was a span of 11 bases. The germline V gene has CDR1 SGHTA and CDR2 FQGNSA. CDR3 length: 13 residues.

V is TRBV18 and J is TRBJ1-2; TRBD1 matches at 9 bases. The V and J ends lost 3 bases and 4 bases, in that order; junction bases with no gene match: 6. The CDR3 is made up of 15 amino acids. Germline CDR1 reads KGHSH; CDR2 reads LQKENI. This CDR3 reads CASSPNPTGGYGYTF. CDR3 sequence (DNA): TGTGCCAGCTCACCCAACCCGACAGGGGGCTATGGCTACACCTTC.

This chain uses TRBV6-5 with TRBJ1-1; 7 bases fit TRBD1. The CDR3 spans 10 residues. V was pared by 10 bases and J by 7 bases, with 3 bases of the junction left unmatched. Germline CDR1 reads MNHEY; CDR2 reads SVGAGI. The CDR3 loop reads CATQGNEAFF. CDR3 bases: TGTGCCACACAGGGGAATGAAGCTTTCTTT.

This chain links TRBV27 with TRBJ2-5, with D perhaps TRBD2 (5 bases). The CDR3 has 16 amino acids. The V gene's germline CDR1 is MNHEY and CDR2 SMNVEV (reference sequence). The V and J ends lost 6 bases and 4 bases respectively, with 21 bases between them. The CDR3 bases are TGTGCCAGCAGCCAACTCCCGTCGGGATTACGAGAGACCCAGTACTTC. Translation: CASSQLPSGLRETQYF.

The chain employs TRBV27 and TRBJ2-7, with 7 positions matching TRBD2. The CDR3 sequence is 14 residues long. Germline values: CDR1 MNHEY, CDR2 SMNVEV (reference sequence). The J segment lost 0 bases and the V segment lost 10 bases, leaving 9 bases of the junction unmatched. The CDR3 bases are TGTGCCACCTCCCTAGGGAGGGGCTCCTACGAGCAGTACTTC. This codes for CATSLGRGSYEQYF.

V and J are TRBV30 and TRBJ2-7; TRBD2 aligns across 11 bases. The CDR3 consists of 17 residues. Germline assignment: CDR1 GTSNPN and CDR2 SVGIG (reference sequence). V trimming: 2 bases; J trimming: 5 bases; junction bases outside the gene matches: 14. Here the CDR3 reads CAWSIFLTSGSQNEQYF. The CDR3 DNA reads TGTGCCTGGAGTATTTTTCTAACTAGCGGGAGTCAGAACGAGCAGTACTTC.

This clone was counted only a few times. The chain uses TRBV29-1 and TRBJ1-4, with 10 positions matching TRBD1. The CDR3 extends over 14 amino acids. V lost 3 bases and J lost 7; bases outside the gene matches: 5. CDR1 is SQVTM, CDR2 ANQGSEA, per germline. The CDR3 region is CSVEGTGEGEKLFF. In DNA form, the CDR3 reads TGCAGCGTTGAGGGGACAGGGGAGGGTGAAAAACTGTTTTTT.

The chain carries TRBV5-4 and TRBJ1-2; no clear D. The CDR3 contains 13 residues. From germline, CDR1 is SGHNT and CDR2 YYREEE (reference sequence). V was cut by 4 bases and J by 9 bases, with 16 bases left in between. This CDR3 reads CASSPDPSGSYTF. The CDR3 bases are TGTGCCAGCAGCCCCGACCCCTCTGGAAGCTACACCTTC.

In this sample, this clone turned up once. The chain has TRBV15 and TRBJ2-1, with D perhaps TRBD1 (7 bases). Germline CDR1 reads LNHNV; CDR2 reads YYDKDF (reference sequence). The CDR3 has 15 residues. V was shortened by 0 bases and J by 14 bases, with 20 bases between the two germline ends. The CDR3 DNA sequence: TGTGCCACCAGCAGAGATCAATTTGGGCAGGGGGGAAAGTTCTTC. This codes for CATSRDQFGQGGKFF.

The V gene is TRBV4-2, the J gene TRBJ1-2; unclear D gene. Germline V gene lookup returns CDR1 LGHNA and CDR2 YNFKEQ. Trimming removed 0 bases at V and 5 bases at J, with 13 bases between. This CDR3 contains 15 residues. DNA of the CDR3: TGTGCCAGCAGCCAAGATCTGGGCAGCCCTTATGGCTACACCTTC. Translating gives CASSQDLGSPYGYTF.

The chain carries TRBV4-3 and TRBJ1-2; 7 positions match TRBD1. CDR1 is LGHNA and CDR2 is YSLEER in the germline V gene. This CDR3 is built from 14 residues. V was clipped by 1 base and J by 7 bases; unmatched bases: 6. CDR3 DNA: TGCGCCAGCAGCCAAGGAAGGGGGCGAGGTGGCTACACCTTC. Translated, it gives CASSQGRGRGGYTF.